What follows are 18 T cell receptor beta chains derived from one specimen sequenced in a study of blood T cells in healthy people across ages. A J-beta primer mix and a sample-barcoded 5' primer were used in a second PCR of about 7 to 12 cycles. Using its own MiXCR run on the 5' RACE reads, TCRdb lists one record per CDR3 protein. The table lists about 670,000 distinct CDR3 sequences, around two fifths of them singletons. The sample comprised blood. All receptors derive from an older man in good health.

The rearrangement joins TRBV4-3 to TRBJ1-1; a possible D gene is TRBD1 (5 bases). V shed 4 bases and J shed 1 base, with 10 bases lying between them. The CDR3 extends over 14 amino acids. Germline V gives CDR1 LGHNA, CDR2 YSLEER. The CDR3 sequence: CASSRRGQNTEAFF. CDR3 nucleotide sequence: TGCGCCAGCAGCCGCCGCGGACAGAACACTGAAGCTTTCTTT.

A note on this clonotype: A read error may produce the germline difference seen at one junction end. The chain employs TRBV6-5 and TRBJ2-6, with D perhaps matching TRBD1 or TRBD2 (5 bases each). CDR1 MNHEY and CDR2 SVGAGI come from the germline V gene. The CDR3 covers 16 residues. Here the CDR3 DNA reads TGTGCCAGCAAGCGGACGGGTAACTCTGGGGCCAACGTCCCGACTTTC. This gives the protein CASKRTGNSGANVPTF.

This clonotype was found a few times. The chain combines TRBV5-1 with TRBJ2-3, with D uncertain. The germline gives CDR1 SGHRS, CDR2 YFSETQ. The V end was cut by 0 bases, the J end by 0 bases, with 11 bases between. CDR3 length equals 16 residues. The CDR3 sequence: CASSLAGRTSTDTQYF. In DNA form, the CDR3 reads TGCGCCAGCAGCTTGGCCGGTCGTACTAGCACAGATACGCAGTATTTT.

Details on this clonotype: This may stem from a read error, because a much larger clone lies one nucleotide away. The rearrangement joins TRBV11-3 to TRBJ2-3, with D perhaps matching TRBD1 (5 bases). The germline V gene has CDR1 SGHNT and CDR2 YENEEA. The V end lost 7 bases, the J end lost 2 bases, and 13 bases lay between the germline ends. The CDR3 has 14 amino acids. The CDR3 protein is CASKDRCSTDTQYF. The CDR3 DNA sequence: TGTGCCAGCAAAGACAGATGTTCCACAGATACGCAGTATTTT.

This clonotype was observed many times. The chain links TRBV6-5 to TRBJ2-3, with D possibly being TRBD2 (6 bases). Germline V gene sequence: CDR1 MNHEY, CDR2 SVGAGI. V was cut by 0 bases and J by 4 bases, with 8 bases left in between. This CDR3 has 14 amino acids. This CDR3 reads CASSYSEGADTQYF. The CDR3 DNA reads TGTGCCAGCAGTTACTCGGAGGGCGCAGATACGCAGTATTTT.

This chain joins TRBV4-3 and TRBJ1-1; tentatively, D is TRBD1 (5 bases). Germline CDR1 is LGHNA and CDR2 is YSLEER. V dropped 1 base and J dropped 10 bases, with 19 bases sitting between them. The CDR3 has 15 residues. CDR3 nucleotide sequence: TGCGCCAGCAGCCAAGTACCGGACATGGGGTTGCCAGCTTTCTTT. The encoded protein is CASSQVPDMGLPAFF.

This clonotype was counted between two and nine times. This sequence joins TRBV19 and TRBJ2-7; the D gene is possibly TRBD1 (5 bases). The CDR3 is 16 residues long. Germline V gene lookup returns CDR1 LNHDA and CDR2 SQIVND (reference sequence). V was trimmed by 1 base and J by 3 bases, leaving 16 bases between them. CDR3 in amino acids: CASSIVFGHLDYEQYF. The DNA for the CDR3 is TGTGCCAGTAGTATAGTATTCGGACATTTGGACTACGAGCAGTACTTC. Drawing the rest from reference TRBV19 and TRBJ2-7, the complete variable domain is DGGITQSPKYLFRKEGQNVTLSCEQNLNHDAMYWYRQDPGQGLRLIYYSQIVNDFQKGDIAEGYSVSREKKESFPLTVTSAQKNPTAFYLCASSIVFGHLDYEQYFGPGTRLTVT.

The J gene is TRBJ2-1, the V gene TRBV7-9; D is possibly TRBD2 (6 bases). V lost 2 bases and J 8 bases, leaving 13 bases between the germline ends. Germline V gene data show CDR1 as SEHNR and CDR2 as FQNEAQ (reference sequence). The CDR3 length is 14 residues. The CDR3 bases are TGTGCCAGCAGCTTAACCGGGGGAGTGCATGAGCAGTTCTTC. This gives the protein CASSLTGGVHEQFF.

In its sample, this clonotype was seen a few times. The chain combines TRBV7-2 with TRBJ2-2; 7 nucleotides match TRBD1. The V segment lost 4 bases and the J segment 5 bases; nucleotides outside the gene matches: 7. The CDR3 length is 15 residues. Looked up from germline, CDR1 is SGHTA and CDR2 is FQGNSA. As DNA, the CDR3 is TGTGCCAGCAGCTCGGACAGGCTAGGGACCGGGGAGCTGTTTTTT. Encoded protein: CASSSDRLGTGELFF. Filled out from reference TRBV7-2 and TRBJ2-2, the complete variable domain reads GAGVSQSPSNKVTEKGKDVELRCDPISGHTALYWYRQSLGQGLEFLIYFQGNSAPDKSGLPSDRFSAERTGGSVSTLTIQRTQQEDSAVYLCASSSDRLGTGELFFGEGSRLTVL.

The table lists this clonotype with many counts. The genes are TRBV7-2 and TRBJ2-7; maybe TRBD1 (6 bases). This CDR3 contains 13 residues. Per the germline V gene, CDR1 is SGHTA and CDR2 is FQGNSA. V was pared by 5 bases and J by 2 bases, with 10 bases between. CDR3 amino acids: CASSRTAAYEQYF. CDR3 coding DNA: TGTGCCAGCAGCCGGACAGCAGCCTACGAGCAGTACTTC.

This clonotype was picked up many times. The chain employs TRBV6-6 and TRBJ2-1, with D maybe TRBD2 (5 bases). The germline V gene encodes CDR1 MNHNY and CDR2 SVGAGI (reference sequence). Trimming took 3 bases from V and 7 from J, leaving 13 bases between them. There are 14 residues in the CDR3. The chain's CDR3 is CASSYGSAYNEQFF. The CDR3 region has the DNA TGTGCCAGCAGTTATGGTAGCGCATATAATGAGCAGTTCTTC.

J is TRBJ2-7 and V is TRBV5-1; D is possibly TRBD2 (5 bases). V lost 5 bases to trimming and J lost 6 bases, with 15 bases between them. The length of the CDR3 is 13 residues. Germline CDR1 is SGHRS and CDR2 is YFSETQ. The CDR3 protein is CASSRGQVSEQYF. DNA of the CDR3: TGCGCCAGCAGTAGAGGGCAGGTCAGCGAGCAGTACTTC.

Here the CDR3 reads CASNTGGAGEDTQYF. The CDR3 nucleotides read TGTGCCAGCAATACAGGGGGCGCGGGGGAAGATACGCAGTATTTT. The chain employs TRBV6-1 and TRBJ2-3; 9 bases line up with TRBD1. Germline V gene lookup returns CDR1 MNHNS and CDR2 SASEGT. CDR3 length equals 15 residues. With V trimmed by 7 bases and J by 5 bases, 10 bases remained unmatched.

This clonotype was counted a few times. The CDR3 sequence is CAIRAGTGEETQYF. DNA for the CDR3: TGTGCCATCAGGGCCGGGACAGGGGAAGAGACCCAGTACTTC. The rearrangement joins TRBV10-3 to TRBJ2-5, with 10 bases that match TRBD1. This CDR3 has 14 residues. The germline CDR1 and CDR2 sequences are ENHRY and SYGVKD. The J segment lost 3 bases and the V segment lost 6 bases, leaving 4 bases of the junction unmatched.

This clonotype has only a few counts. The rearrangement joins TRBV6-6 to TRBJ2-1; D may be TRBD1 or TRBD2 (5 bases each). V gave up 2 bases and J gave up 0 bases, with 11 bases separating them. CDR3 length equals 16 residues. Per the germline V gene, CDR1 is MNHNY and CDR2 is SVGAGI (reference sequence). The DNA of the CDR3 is TGTGCCAGCAGTTACCCCCCAGGGAGCTCCTACAATGAGCAGTTCTTC. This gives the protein CASSYPPGSSYNEQFF.

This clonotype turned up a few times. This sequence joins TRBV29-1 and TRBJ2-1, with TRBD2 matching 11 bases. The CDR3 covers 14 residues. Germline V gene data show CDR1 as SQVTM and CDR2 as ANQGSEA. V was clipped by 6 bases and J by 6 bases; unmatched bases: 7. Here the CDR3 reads CSVSLAGGPNEQFF. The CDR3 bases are TGCAGCGTCTCGTTAGCGGGGGGGCCCAATGAGCAGTTCTTC.

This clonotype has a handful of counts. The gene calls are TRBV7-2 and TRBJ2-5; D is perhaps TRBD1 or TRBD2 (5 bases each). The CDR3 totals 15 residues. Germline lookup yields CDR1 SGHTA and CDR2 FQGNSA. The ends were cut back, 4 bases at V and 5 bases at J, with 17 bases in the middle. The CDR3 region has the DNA TGTGCCAGCAGCTCCCAGGGACGGATTGGGGAGACCCAGTACTTC. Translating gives CASSSQGRIGETQYF.

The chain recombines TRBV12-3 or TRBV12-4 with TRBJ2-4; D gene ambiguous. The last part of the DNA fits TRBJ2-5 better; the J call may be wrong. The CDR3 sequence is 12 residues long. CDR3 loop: CASSGVRETQYF. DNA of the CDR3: TGTGCCAGCAGTGGGGTTCGCGAGACCCAGTACTTC.